Here is one T cell receptor (beta chain) with its context. This CDR3 contains 13 residues. Germline CDR1 SNHLY, CDR2 FYNNEI. V lost 2 bases and J lost 8, with 9 bases in between. These data come from a study of blood T cell repertoires in COVID-19. In the study overall: COVID-19 samples, acute and convalescent, were from the United States, Italy and Spain. Sample material is recorded as cDNA or gDNA derived from T cells, B-cell-depleted T cells, or PBMCs.

In the authors' workflow: Scientists estimated how many nucleated cells there were by amplifying reference gene primers. Sequenced by immunoSEQ multiplex PCR; TCRdb stores in-frame clones only, minus some. V, J and clone size are taken as reported in that table, and D and trimming were inferred from the DNA itself. The repertoire holds roughly 100,000 clones, with 84% as singletons. The sequence came from a man in his forties with active or convalescent COVID-19. The material sequenced was peripheral blood. This sequence joins TRBV2 and TRBJ1-4; D is ambiguous. Here the CDR3 reads CASSENAREKLFF. CDR3 coding DNA: TGTGCCAGCAGTGAAAATGCCAGGGAAAAACTGTTTTTT. Full variable domain (remainder filled in from reference TRBV2 and TRBJ1-4): EPEVTQTPSHQVTQMGQEVILRCVPISNHLYFYWYRQILGQKVEFLVSFYNNEISEKSEIFDDQFSVERPDGSNFTLKIRSTKLEDSAMYFCASSENAREKLFFGSGTQLSVL.